In its sample, the clone carrying this T cell receptor (beta chain) was seen many times. The target antigen is unknown. This entry comes from a study of response to subunit inactivated influenza vaccine. Trimming at V came to 0 bases and at J to 3 bases, leaving 3 bases not matched to a gene. From germline, CDR1 is SGHKS and CDR2 YYEKEE (reference sequence). The CDR3 runs 15 residues. TCRdb re-called the RT-PCR reads through MiXCR, storing one row per CDR3 protein. The sample has about 780,000 distinct CDR3 sequences, around 18% seen once; the top ten hold roughly 11%. Study-wide results and limits: Each seasonal influenza vaccination, the authors suggested, recruits few new T cells.

This clonotype was obtained from a man aged 45-65 years who received an inactivated influenza vaccine. The chain joins TRBV5-5 to TRBJ1-2; 9 nucleotides line up with TRBD1. Specimen: PBMCs from blood, collected more than 4 days after vaccination. The CDR3 protein is CASSLVGQGDYGYTF. The CDR3 nucleotides read TGTGCCAGCAGCTTGGTGGGACAGGGAGACTATGGCTACACCTTC.